Listed below are T cell receptor beta chains from one sample, sequenced in a study of cytomegalovirus exposure and HLA in healthy donors. Sequenced by immunoSEQ multiplex PCR; TCRdb stores in-frame clones only, minus some. There are some 150,000 clones in the sample; 75% to 85% occur only once, and over 4.5% lies in the top ten. The sample taken for sequencing was PBMCs. These receptor sequences come from a woman aged 18-35 years in good health and CMV-seropositive. CDR3s include the opening cysteine and the closing phenylalanine or tryptophan. The order of the fields is clone size, D gene, V gene, J gene, CDR3 DNA, CDR3 protein. The D gene is left open where the match is weak. A clone size is listed for some rows: how often the clone was seen (once, few, many), or a class if it is expanded.

.,TRBD1,TRBV9,TRBJ1-6,TGTGCCAGCAGCGTAGGATGGGACAGTAATTCACCCCTCCACTTT,CASSVGWDSNSPLHF
.,TRBD1,TRBV20-1,TRBJ1-2,TGCAGTGCTGGACAGGATGGCTACACCTTC,CSAGQDGYTF
.,.,TRBV6-6,TRBJ1-1,TGTGCCAGCAGGCTACAGGGCACGGGCACTGAAGCTTTCTTT,CASRLQGTGTEAFF
.,.,TRBV2,TRBJ2-1,TGTGCCAGCAGCGAGGGGGGGTCCTACAATGAGCAGTTCTTC,CASSEGGSYNEQFF
.,TRBD2,TRBV5-4,TRBJ2-3,TGTGCCAGCAGCCGCGGGGGGGATGCTAGCACAGATACGCAGTATTTT,CASSRGGDASTDTQYF
once,TRBD1,TRBV11-2,TRBJ1-5,TGTGCCAGCAGCTCCGACAGGGTCAATCAGCCCCAGCATTTT,CASSSDRVNQPQHF
.,TRBD2,TRBV7-8,TRBJ2-5,TGTGCCAGCAGCTTAGGGCCCTTCGGGGGGGGGAAAGAGACCCAGTACTTC,CASSLGPFGGGKETQYF
.,.,TRBV27,TRBJ1-5,TGTGCCAGCAGTTTAAGCCGCTTGCAGCCCCAGCATTTT,CASSLSRLQPQHF
few,.,TRBV15,TRBJ1-1,TGTGCCACCAGCAGAGATGGTCCTCGGGCTTTCTTT,CATSRDGPRAFF
.,.,TRBV4-3,TRBJ1-4,TGCGCCAGCAGCCGCATAGTAAGGACAAATGAAAAACTGTTTTTT,CASSRIVRTNEKLFF
once,.,TRBV19,TRBJ1-5,TGTGCCAGTAGGTGGAGGGAACTTCAGCCCCAGCATTTT,CASRWRELQPQHF
.,TRBD1,TRBV27,TRBJ2-5,TGTGCCAGCAGTTTATCCGGCTACCGGGACAGGGGGCTTGAGACCCAGTACTTC,CASSLSGYRDRGLETQYF
.,.,TRBV15,TRBJ1-4,TGTGCCACCAGATGGGGGCTTAATGAAAAACTGTTTTTT,CATRWGLNEKLFF
.,.,TRBV6-6,TRBJ2-1,TGTGCCAACGCGCCAGGGGGCGGGGGCGTGCAGTTCTTC,CANAPGGGGVQFF
.,TRBD1,TRBV6-6,TRBJ1-1,TGTGCCAGCAGTCTGACCGGGACAGACCTATGGGGAGCTTTCTTT,CASSLTGTDLWGAFF
.,TRBD1,TRBV28,TRBJ2-1,TGTGCCAGCAGTTTCCGTGACAGGGGGATCGATGAGCAGTTCTTC,CASSFRDRGIDEQFF
.,.,TRBV5-1,TRBJ2-5,TGCGCCAGCAGCTCATTAGCGAAGGAGACCCAGTACTTC,CASSSLAKETQYF
.,.,TRBV27,TRBJ1-1,TGTGCCAGCAGTTTTACGGGGAACACTGAAGCTTTCTTT,CASSFTGNTEAFF
.,.,TRBV15,TRBJ2-1,TGTGCCACCAGCAGAGATCATGGCGAGCAGTTCTTC,CATSRDHGEQFF
.,TRBD2,TRBV18,TRBJ2-5,TGTGCCAGCGAAGCTAGCGGGGGGCAAGAGACCCAGTACTTC,CASEASGGQETQYF
.,TRBD2,TRBV7-2,TRBJ2-7,TGTGCCAGCAGCTTAGGGACTAGGCGCGGTGAGCAGTACTTC,CASSLGTRRGEQYF
.,TRBD2,TRBV7-9,TRBJ2-1,TGTGCCAGCAGCCAACCGTACCTAGCGGGGGGTTTCAATGAGCAGTTCTTC,CASSQPYLAGGFNEQFF
.,TRBD2,TRBV6-1,TRBJ2-5,TGTGCCAGCAGTGAATTACAGGGTAGCGGGGGAGACCAAGAGACCCAGTACTTC,CASSELQGSGGDQETQYF
.,TRBD2,TRBV4-2,TRBJ2-7,TGTGCCAGCAGCCAAGGGGGGACCAGCGGGGGCCCGCAAGGGCAGTACTTC,CASSQGGTSGGPQGQYF